The 23 T cell receptor beta chains presented below share a single source sample, sequenced in a study of Ad26.COV2.S vaccination and SARS-CoV-2 variants. The repertoire was sequenced with immunoSEQ multiplex PCR; TCRdb's copy has only in-frame clones and lacks some. The repertoire holds 290,000 or so clones, 80% to 90% seen once, with about 3.6% in the top ten. As for treatment: around 19 received Ad26.COV2.S at low or high dose, single or two shots; roughly 5 received placebo; per-sample allocation not given. Samples were taken on day 63 after the first vaccine or placebo injection. Material: peripheral blood, obtained in a trial of Ad26.COV2.S vaccine versus placebo. The receptors here all came from a person between 18 and 59 years old who received the Ad26.COV2.S COVID-19 vaccine or a placebo.

The V and J genes are TRBV7-6 and TRBJ2-6, with D uncertain. The ends were cut back, 1 base at V and 2 bases at J, with 9 bases in the middle. CDR1 and CDR2 (germline): SGHVS, FNYEAQ. The CDR3 sequence is 16 residues long. The CDR3 reads CASSLELRTGANVLTF. In DNA form, the CDR3 reads TGTGCCAGCAGCTTAGAACTTCGGACTGGGGCCAACGTCCTGACTTTC.

The chain combines TRBV5-8 with TRBJ2-7; 7 bases fit TRBD2. V dropped 4 bases and J dropped 3; count of bases not matched to a gene: 10. Germline V gene data show CDR1 as SGHTS and CDR2 as YDEGEE. The CDR3 is 15 residues long. The CDR3 sequence: CASSIGTNSLYEQYF. The CDR3 DNA is TGTGCCAGCAGCATAGGGACTAATTCCCTCTACGAGCAGTACTTC.

The rearrangement uses TRBV10-1 and TRBJ2-1, with D possibly matching TRBD2 (6 bases). This CDR3 is 13 amino acids long. Germline assignment: CDR1 WNHNN and CDR2 SYGVQD (reference sequence). V dropped 3 bases and J dropped 4 bases, with 7 bases sitting between them. The chain's CDR3 is CASSDGTYNEQFF. The CDR3 DNA reads TGCGCCAGCAGTGACGGGACTTACAATGAGCAGTTCTTC.

This chain connects TRBV18 to TRBJ2-1; 8 bases are shared with TRBD2. Germline values: CDR1 KGHSH, CDR2 LQKENI. Losses at the gene ends were 0 bases for V and 5 bases for J; bases not matched to a gene: 6. The CDR3 contains 16 residues. In DNA form, the CDR3 reads TGTGCCAGCTCACCACCCGCGGGGGGAAAAAACAATGAGCAGTTCTTC. Protein: CASSPPAGGKNNEQFF.

This clone has only one observation. The V and J genes are TRBV5-1 and TRBJ2-7, with 9 bases aligning to TRBD1. The ends lost 7 bases at V and 3 bases at J; junction bases unmatched: 8. Germline V gene sequence: CDR1 SGHRS, CDR2 YFSETQ. The CDR3 covers 14 residues. The CDR3 loop is CASGVQGASYEQYF. CDR3 nucleotides: TGCGCCAGCGGAGTACAGGGGGCGAGCTACGAGCAGTACTTC.

The chain uses TRBV13 and TRBJ1-6, with TRBD1 as a possible D gene (6 bases). V was trimmed by 7 bases and J by 9 bases, leaving 19 bases between them. The CDR3 is made up of 15 amino acids. The germline V gene has CDR1 PRHDT and CDR2 FYEKMQ (reference sequence). CDR3 DNA sequence: TGTGCCAGCACAGACGCGACGGGAGGGGGTTCACCCCTCCACTTT. This encodes CASTDATGGGSPLHF.

The V gene is TRBV27, the J gene TRBJ1-1; the D is unclear. Germline V gene sequence: CDR1 MNHEY, CDR2 SMNVEV (reference sequence). This CDR3 is 14 amino acids long. Trimming removed 3 bases at V and 4 bases at J, with 12 bases between. CDR3 sequence: CASSFQRDATEAFF. CDR3 DNA sequence: TGTGCCAGCAGTTTCCAAAGGGATGCCACTGAAGCTTTCTTT.

This clone was picked up one time. The chain links TRBV14 to TRBJ1-2, with D possibly being TRBD1 (5 bases). Germline CDR1 is SGHDN and CDR2 is FVKESK. V gave up 1 base and J gave up 3 bases, with 9 bases separating them. The CDR3 loop spans 14 amino acids. CDR3 sequence (DNA): TGTGCCAGCAGCCAAGGACCGGGGCACTATGGCTACACCTTC. Encoded protein: CASSQGPGHYGYTF. The entire variable domain, with the rest obtained from reference TRBV14 and TRBJ1-2, is as follows: EAGVTQFPSHSVIEKGQTVTLRCDPISGHDNLYWYRRVMGKEIKFLLHFVKESKQDESGMPNNRFLAERTGGTYSTLKVQPAELEDSGVYFCASSQGPGHYGYTFGSGTRLTVV.

V gene TRBV6-2 or TRBV6-3 combines with J gene TRBJ2-2, with 11 bases lining up with TRBD1. With 1 base clipped from V and 1 base from J, the junction kept 8 bases outside the gene matches. This CDR3 has 19 residues. Germline V lookup: CDR1 MNHEY, CDR2 SVGEGT. Here the CDR3 DNA reads TGTGCCAGCAGTTACTTCCCCCGGGGACAGGGGGGGAACACCGGGGAGCTGTTTTTT. Translated, it gives CASSYFPRGQGGNTGELFF.

This rearrangement joins TRBV7-8 to TRBJ2-2, with 7 bases that match TRBD2. V shed 5 bases and J 5 bases; nucleotides not matched to a gene: 14. Germline loops: CDR1 SGHVS, CDR2 FQNEAQ. The CDR3 totals 17 residues. In nucleotides, the CDR3 is TGTGCCAGCAGCATACCCGGTGGGAGGGCCAAGACCGGGGAGCTGTTTTTT. Protein sequence: CASSIPGGRAKTGELFF.

This chain links TRBV27 with TRBJ2-7, with 8 nucleotides matching TRBD1. Germline loops: CDR1 MNHEY, CDR2 SMNVEV (reference sequence). J lost 3 bases, V lost 6 bases, and 10 bases had no gene match. The CDR3 covers 15 residues. The CDR3 sequence: CASSRTPGQGYEQYF. As DNA, the CDR3 is TGTGCCAGCAGCCGTACCCCCGGACAGGGCTACGAGCAGTACTTC.

The CDR3 DNA reads as TGCGCCAGCAGCTATGCAGGGAGTGAGAATTCACCCCTCCACTTT. Translating gives CASSYAGSENSPLHF. The chain is built from TRBV5-1 and TRBJ1-6, with a weak D call TRBD1 (5 bases). This CDR3 region has 15 residues. Looked up from germline, CDR1 is SGHRS and CDR2 is YFSETQ. Trimming cost V 3 bases and J 7 bases, with 14 bases left between them.

This clone has just one count. The chain is built from TRBV3-1 (or the pseudogene TRBV3-2) and TRBJ1-4, with a weak D call TRBD1 (5 bases). This CDR3 contains 15 residues. Germline assignment: CDR1 LGHDT and CDR2 YNNKEL (reference sequence). Trimming took 4 bases from V and 4 from J, leaving 13 bases between them. CDR3 protein: CASSPSTVLNEKLFF. The CDR3 DNA sequence: TGTGCCAGCAGCCCTTCGACAGTACTTAATGAAAAACTGTTTTTT.

The V call is TRBV5-6, the J call TRBJ2-3; D gene uncertain. The CDR3 loop spans 16 amino acids. Trimming took off 0 bases at V and 2 bases at J, with 13 bases between the two ends. Germline loops: CDR1 SGHDT, CDR2 YYEEEE. Here the CDR3 DNA reads TGTGCCAGCAGCTTGGTTTCCGCCAGGACCACAGATACGCAGTATTTT. It yields the protein CASSLVSARTTDTQYF.

The V call is TRBV5-6, the J call TRBJ2-3, with unresolved D. Germline V lookup: CDR1 SGHDT, CDR2 YYEEEE. The CDR3 spans 12 residues. Trimming pared 4 bases from V and 6 bases from J, leaving 9 bases between. The CDR3: CASSASPDTQYF. The CDR3 DNA follows: TGTGCCAGCAGCGCCTCTCCGGATACGCAGTATTTT.

The genes are TRBV19 and TRBJ1-3; 12 nucleotides line up with TRBD1. The germline V gene has CDR1 LNHDA and CDR2 SQIVND (reference sequence). The CDR3 covers 14 residues. The CDR3 bases are TGTGCTACCGGGACAGGGGGCTCGGGAAACACCATATATTTT. Residues: CATGTGGSGNTIYF.

The chain has TRBV6-5 and TRBJ1-2; D ambiguous. V was pared by 8 bases and J by 2 bases, with 12 bases between. Looked up from germline, CDR1 is MNHEY and CDR2 is SVGAGI. The CDR3 is made up of 13 amino acids. The CDR3 region has the DNA TGTGCCAGCGGAGAAAGCCCGAACTATGGCTACACCTTC. It is translated as CASGESPNYGYTF.

J is TRBJ1-4 and V is TRBV2; D is perhaps TRBD1 (5 bases). Germline V CDR1 and CDR2: SNHLY, FYNNEI. V was cut by 2 bases and J by 0 bases, with 7 bases left in between. The CDR3 totals 15 residues. The CDR3 sequence is CASSETGATNEKLFF. The CDR3 bases are TGTGCCAGCAGTGAAACAGGCGCAACTAATGAAAAACTGTTTTTT.

The chain links TRBV3-1 (or the pseudogene TRBV3-2) to TRBJ1-4; D gene ambiguous. Germline V gives CDR1 LGHDT, CDR2 YNNKEL (reference sequence). CDR3 length equals 13 residues. Between the trimmed V and J ends, which lost 4 bases and 8 bases, there was a span of 11 bases. This CDR3 is CASSLDLGEKLFF. The DNA for the CDR3 is TGTGCCAGCAGCCTAGATCTCGGGGAAAAACTGTTTTTT.

The chain links TRBV5-1 to TRBJ2-7; the D is unclear. Trimming took 0 bases from V and 2 from J, leaving 12 bases between them. The V gene's germline CDR1 is SGHRS and CDR2 YFSETQ. The CDR3 extends over 15 amino acids. In DNA, the CDR3 is TGCGCCAGCAGCTTGGATTTACAGCCTACCTACGAGCAGTACTTC. Protein product: CASSLDLQPTYEQYF.

The rearrangement links TRBV4-1 to TRBJ1-4, with a possible D match to TRBD1 (5 bases). This CDR3 spans 15 amino acids. Germline V lookup: CDR1 MGHRA, CDR2 YSYEKL. V was pared by 0 bases and J by 7 bases, with 12 bases between. The DNA of the CDR3 is TGCGCCAGCAGCCAAGATGGGGGACTGAGTGAAAAACTGTTTTTT. This translates into CASSQDGGLSEKLFF.

This CDR3 reads CASSFRERTGELFF. Written as DNA, the CDR3 is TGTGCCAGCAGTTTCCGGGAGCGCACCGGGGAGCTGTTTTTT. The rearrangement uses TRBV27 and TRBJ2-2; TRBD2 is a possible D gene (6 bases). V was cut by 3 bases and J by 4 bases, with 9 bases left in between. Germline CDR1 and CDR2: MNHEY and SMNVEV (reference sequence). This CDR3 is built from 14 residues.

This chain links TRBV6-2 or TRBV6-3 with TRBJ2-7; D ambiguous. Trimming took off 4 bases at V and 5 bases at J, with 15 bases between the two ends. The CDR3 runs 14 residues. CDR1 is MNHEY, CDR2 SVGEGT, per germline. The CDR3 DNA follows: TGTGCCAGCAGTTCTGGGTCAAGTGAGGACGAGCAGTACTTC. Translated, it gives CASSSGSSEDEQYF.